Each of the 14 T cell receptor beta chains below was sequenced from the same sample in a study of radiation and T cells in renal cell carcinoma. The assay was immunoSEQ multiplex PCR, and TCRdb's table has in-frame clones only and misses some. The profile shows approximately 92,000 clones, 70% to 90% of them singletons. Indicated time point: blood 4 weeks post-SBRT, at nephrectomy. The treatment is: 15 Gy SBRT to primary tumor, nephrectomy 4 weeks later. The specimen was blood, collected from a patient whose treatment included radiotherapy and nephrectomy. These receptors were collected from a man aged 45-65 years with renal cell carcinoma.

This clone was detected once. This chain links TRBV10-3 with TRBJ2-3, with 7 positions matching TRBD2. Germline V gene lookup returns CDR1 ENHRY and CDR2 SYGVKD. CDR3 length: 14 residues. Losses at the gene ends were 5 bases for V and 0 bases for J; bases not matched to a gene: 2. The chain's CDR3 is CAISSGISTDTQYF. Written as DNA, the CDR3 is TGTGCCATCAGTAGCGGGATAAGCACAGATACGCAGTATTTT.

DNA of the CDR3: TGTGCCAGTAGTATTAGAACGTTCCCCACAGATACGCAGTATTTT. Amino acid sequence: CASSIRTFPTDTQYF. The chain joins TRBV19 to TRBJ2-3; D uncertain. The V end was cut by 3 bases, the J end by 2 bases, with 12 bases between. The CDR3 is made up of 15 amino acids. Germline loops: CDR1 LNHDA, CDR2 SQIVND (reference sequence).

Concerning this clone: Within the sample, other DNA sequences also encode this same CDR3. The gene calls are TRBV9 and TRBJ2-3; 7 positions agree with TRBD1. V dropped 0 bases and J dropped 3; count of bases not matched to a gene: 4. The CDR3 extends over 15 amino acids. CDR1 is SGDLS, CDR2 YYNGEE, per germline. CDR3 DNA sequence: TGTGCCAGCAGCGTAGAACAGGGGCGGACAGATACGCAGTATTTT. It specifies CASSVEQGRTDTQYF.

This chain links TRBV27 with TRBJ2-7; a weak D match, TRBD1 (5 bases). Germline V gives CDR1 MNHEY, CDR2 SMNVEV (reference sequence). Deletions cut 3 bases from V and 3 bases from J, with 9 bases between. The CDR3 covers 13 residues. CDR3 nucleotide sequence: TGTGCCAGCAGTTTTGCGACAGACTACGAGCAGTACTTC. It encodes CASSFATDYEQYF.

The genes are TRBV9 and TRBJ1-6; tentatively, D is TRBD1 (6 bases). Germline V gene lookup returns CDR1 SGDLS and CDR2 YYNGEE. CDR3 length equals 13 residues. Between the trimmed V and J ends, which lost 5 bases and 9 bases, there was a span of 12 bases. The CDR3 reads CASRSTGASPLHF. DNA for the CDR3: TGTGCCAGCAGGTCGACAGGAGCTTCACCCCTCCACTTT.

This clone occurred once. The chain employs TRBV5-4 and TRBJ2-7; tentatively, D is TRBD1 (6 bases). The CDR3 spans 14 residues. Per germline, CDR1 SGHNT and CDR2 YYREEE (reference sequence). The V gene lost 2 bases and the J gene lost 0 bases, with 9 bases spanning the gap. CDR3 region: CASSFMTGSYEQYF. CDR3 coding DNA: TGTGCCAGCAGCTTTATGACAGGCTCCTACGAGCAGTACTTC.

The chain uses TRBV5-1 and TRBJ1-1, with D possibly TRBD1 on 5 matching bases. Germline V gene data show CDR1 as SGHRS and CDR2 as YFSETQ. The V end was cut by 4 bases, the J end by 5 bases, with 15 bases between. CDR3 length: 14 residues. The CDR3 spells CASSRGDLLTEAFF. The CDR3 DNA reads as TGCGCCAGCAGCAGAGGGGACCTATTAACTGAAGCTTTCTTT.

The chain uses TRBV7-3 and TRBJ2-3; D is perhaps TRBD1 (6 bases). Germline CDR1 reads SGHTA; CDR2 reads FQGTGA. V was cut by 6 bases and J by 2 bases, with 9 bases left in between. This CDR3 comprises 13 residues. CDR3 sequence (DNA): TGTGCCAGCAGGTACAGGGTCACAGATACGCAGTATTTT. Translating it yields CASRYRVTDTQYF.

The rearrangement joins TRBV28 to TRBJ2-7, with a tentative D call TRBD2 (5 bases). V was trimmed by 3 bases and J by 4 bases, leaving 13 bases between them. The CDR3 is 14 amino acids. Germline values: CDR1 MDHEN, CDR2 SYDVKM. The CDR3 DNA is TGTGCCAGCAGTTTGGGAACTAGGCAATACGAGCAGTACTTC. Protein sequence: CASSLGTRQYEQYF.

The chain uses TRBV28 and TRBJ2-7; D could derive from TRBD1 or TRBD2 (5 bases each). CDR3 length: 11 residues. CDR1 is MDHEN and CDR2 is SYDVKM in the germline V gene. V lost 3 bases and J 6 bases, leaving 6 bases between the germline ends. The CDR3 protein is CASSLGVEQYF. CDR3 coding DNA: TGTGCCAGCAGTTTGGGGGTCGAGCAGTACTTC.

This chain joins TRBV5-4 and TRBJ2-2, with TRBD1 identical over 8 bases. Per germline, CDR1 SGHNT and CDR2 YYREEE (reference sequence). The V segment lost 3 bases and the J segment 3 bases; nucleotides outside the gene matches: 7. The CDR3 is 16 residues long. This CDR3 reads CASSSTGTGDTGELFF. CDR3 DNA sequence: TGTGCCAGCAGCTCTACCGGGACAGGAGACACCGGGGAGCTGTTTTTT.

The chain combines TRBV5-1 with TRBJ2-1; possible D gene TRBD2, 6 bases. The CDR3 runs to 14 residues. Between the trimmed V and J ends, which lost 4 bases and 10 bases, there was a span of 18 bases. Germline CDR1 SGHRS, CDR2 YFSETQ. The CDR3 region is CASSRGWERREQFF. Written as DNA, the CDR3 is TGCGCCAGCAGCCGGGGGTGGGAGCGAAGGGAGCAGTTCTTC.

This clone appeared a few times. This chain joins TRBV7-3 and TRBJ2-6, with 9 positions matching TRBD1. V lost 8 bases to trimming and J lost 1 base; unmatched junction nucleotides: 12. Germline CDR1 is SGHTA and CDR2 is FQGTGA. The CDR3 is made up of 18 amino acids. The CDR3 sequence: CASGTNRGRSSGANVLTF. DNA for the CDR3: TGTGCCAGCGGTACGAACAGGGGGCGGTCGTCTGGGGCCAACGTCCTGACTTTC.

The chain has TRBV6-6 and TRBJ1-2, with D unresolved. Germline V gene data show CDR1 as MNHNY and CDR2 as SVGAGI (reference sequence). V gave up 0 bases and J gave up 4 bases, with 9 bases separating them. This CDR3 is 14 amino acids long. The CDR3 sequence is CASSYSILPYGYTF. CDR3 nucleotide sequence: TGTGCCAGCAGTTACTCGATTTTACCCTATGGCTACACCTTC.